This TCR beta chain was documented in a study of PD-L1 blockade in urothelial cancer. Study background: Most patients, about 85% of the roughly 29, were males with bladder-origin cancer. Counts from blood samples showed a median of about 140,000 T cells.

Some clones are missing from TCRdb's copy, which holds only in-frame ones; the method was immunoSEQ multiplex PCR. The top ten hold about 13% of the sample, which has around 46,000 clones, roughly 78% seen once. This clone was seen only once. Noted time point: peripheral blood 6 weeks after treatment start. The CDR3 is 14 residues long. The germline V gene has CDR1 MNHEY and CDR2 SVGAGI. V shed 4 bases and J shed 0 bases, with 8 bases lying between them. The sequenced sample was PBMCs, obtained around atezolizumab (anti-PD-L1) treatment. The TCR sequence derives from a man aged 55 to 69 with urothelial cancer. The chain links TRBV6-5 to TRBJ2-3, with D possibly matching TRBD2 (5 bases). The CDR3 sequence: CASSFRTSTDTQYF. CDR3 sequence (DNA): TGTGCCAGCAGTTTCCGGACTAGCACAGATACGCAGTATTTT.